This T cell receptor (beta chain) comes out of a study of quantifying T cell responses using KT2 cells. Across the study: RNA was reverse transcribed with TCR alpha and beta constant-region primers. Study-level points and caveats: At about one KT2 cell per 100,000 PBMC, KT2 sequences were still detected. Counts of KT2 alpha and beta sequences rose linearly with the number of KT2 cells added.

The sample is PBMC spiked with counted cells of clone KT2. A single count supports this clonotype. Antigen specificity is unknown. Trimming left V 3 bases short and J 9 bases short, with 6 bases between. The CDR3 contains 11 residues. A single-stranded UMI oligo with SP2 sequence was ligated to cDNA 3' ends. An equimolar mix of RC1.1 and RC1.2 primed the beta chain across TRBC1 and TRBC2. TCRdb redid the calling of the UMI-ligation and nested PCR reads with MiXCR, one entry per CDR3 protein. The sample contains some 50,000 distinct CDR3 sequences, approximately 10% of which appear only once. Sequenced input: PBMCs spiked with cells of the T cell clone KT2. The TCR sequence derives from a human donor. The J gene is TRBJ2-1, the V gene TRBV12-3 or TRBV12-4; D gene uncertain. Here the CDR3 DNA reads TGTGCCAGCAGTTTCACGGGTGAGCAGTTCTTC. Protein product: CASSFTGEQFF.